Described below is a single TCR beta chain sequence and its context. Its target is not known. The record originates from a study of STAT5B mutations in CD4+ large granular lymphocyte leukemia. CDR3 length equals 12 residues. General study findings and limits: Data were not HLA-matched across samples.

Produced via immunoSEQ multiplex PCR; TCRdb's table is partial and in-frame only. The data contain about 26,000 clones, 81% of them singletons. The sequence was obtained from a human donor in good health. The sample comprised CD4+ T cells from blood buffy coats. The V and J genes are TRBV21-1 and TRBJ1-1. TRBV21-1 is given as a pseudogene. CDR3: CASSKRGPRSFF. The CDR3 region has the DNA TGTGCCAGCAGCAAGCGAGGACCCCGATCTTTCTTT.